Listed below are T cell receptor beta chains from one sample, sequenced in a study of cytomegalovirus exposure and HLA in healthy donors. Sequencing was performed with immunoSEQ multiplex PCR; in TCRdb, only in-frame clones are kept and a portion is missing. This table holds more than 95,000 clones, approximately 95% found once. The specimen sequenced was PBMCs. The receptors were gathered from a man between 18 and 35 years old in good health and CMV-seronegative. The CDR3 runs from the conserved cysteine through the conserved F or W. A D gene is named only where the DNA matches it firmly. Only some rows state a clone size, as once, few, many or a class for expanded clones.

>TRBJ2-2|TRBD1|-|TRBV11-3
TGTGCCAGCAGCTCCCCCATATGGACAGGGGGGAACACCGGGGAGCTGTTTTTT
CASSSPIWTGGNTGELFF
>TRBJ1-4|TRBD1|-|TRBV7-9
TGTGCCAGCAGCCTCTCGGGACAGGATTATGAAAAACTGTTTTTT
CASSLSGQDYEKLFF
>TRBJ2-3|-|-|TRBV29-1
TGCAGCGTTGATGTGGGCGCCACAGATACGCAGTATTTT
CSVDVGATDTQYF
>TRBJ2-1|TRBD2|-|TRBV19
TGTGCCAGTGCTAGCGGGACTTCTTACAATGAGCAGTTCTTC
CASASGTSYNEQFF
>TRBJ2-7|-|-|TRBV11-1
TGTGCCAGCAGCTCCCTTGGAGGGCCCGACGAGCAGTACTTC
CASSSLGGPDEQYF
>TRBJ2-1|TRBD2|-|TRBV27
TGTGCCAGCAAAATCGGGACTAGCTTGATCCATGAGCAGTTCTTC
CASKIGTSLIHEQFF
>TRBJ1-2|TRBD1|-|TRBV27
TGTGCCAGCAGATCCCCTAGGGACAGGGCCAACTATGGCTACACCTTC
CASRSPRDRANYGYTF
>TRBJ1-1|-|-|TRBV7-9
TGTGCCAGCAGCTTCATCGCCATTATTGGACACGAACCTAACACTGAAGCTTTCTTT
CASSFIAIIGHEPNTEAFF
>TRBJ1-5|-|once|TRBV7-2
TGTGCCAGCAGCACCCGACACAATCAGCCCCAGCATTTT
CASSTRHNQPQHF
>TRBJ2-3|TRBD1|-|TRBV19
TGTGCCAGTAGGCCGGGACAGGGGTCGGAAGATACGCAGTATTTT
CASRPGQGSEDTQYF
>TRBJ1-3|TRBD1|-|TRBV7-8
TGTGCCAGCAGCTCCAGACAGGGCAGTGGAAACACCATATATTTT
CASSSRQGSGNTIYF
>TRBJ2-7|TRBD2|-|TRBV13
TGTGCCAGCAGCTGGACTAGCGAGCAGTACTTC
CASSWTSEQYF
>TRBJ1-5|-|-|TRBV5-8
TGTGCCAGCAGCCGGGGGAGGGGGGGGCAACAGCCCCAGCATTTT
CASSRGRGGQQPQHF
>TRBJ1-4|-|-|TRBV28
TGTGTCAGCAAAGGAGTTCTGAGTGAAAAACTGTTTTTT
CVSKGVLSEKLFF
>TRBJ2-1|TRBD2|-|TRBV14
TGTGCCAGCAGCTCCCGAGGTAGCGGGAGGGGCAATGAGCAGTTCTTC
CASSSRGSGRGNEQFF